These T cell receptor beta chains were read from a single sample in a study of graft-versus-host responses after intestinal transplantation. These receptors are not linked to any known antigen. Some clones are missing from TCRdb's copy, which holds only in-frame ones; the method was immunoSEQ multiplex PCR. Of tens of thousands of clones detected, 70% to 90% appear once; the ten largest clones hold roughly 2.5%. This material consisted of unstimulated CD8+ T cells sorted from spleen or lymph node cells, taken before intestinal transplant. These receptors were obtained from a human donor who received an intestinal transplant. Both conserved end residues are part of each CDR3. A D gene is named only where the DNA matches it firmly. Size is stated for part of the rows, as once, few or many counts, or as a class when the clone is expanded.

d_call j_call clone_size v_call cdr3_aa cdr3_nt
- TRBJ2-3 - TRBV27 CASSLDSTDTQYF TGTGCCAGCAGTCTAGATTCTACAGATACGCAGTATTTT
TRBD1 TRBJ2-1 - TRBV28 CASSFRGRGYNEQFF TGTGCCAGCAGTTTCAGGGGGCGAGGGTACAATGAGCAGTTCTTC
TRBD2 TRBJ2-1 - TRBV7-3 CASSLVAGVNNEQFF TGTGCCAGCAGCTTAGTAGCGGGAGTCAACAATGAGCAGTTCTTC
TRBD1 TRBJ1-6 - TRBV4-1 CASSPGQYNSPLHF TGCGCCAGCAGCCCGGGACAGTATAATTCACCCCTCCACTTT
TRBD2 TRBJ2-1 - TRBV27 CASSLGLAAYNEQFF TGTGCCAGCAGTTTAGGGCTAGCGGCCTACAATGAGCAGTTCTTC
TRBD2 TRBJ2-7 - TRBV27 CASSSGTISYEQYF TGTGCCAGCAGTTCCGGGACTATCTCCTACGAGCAGTACTTC
- TRBJ1-5 - TRBV19 CASSHRGGQPQHF TGTGCCAGTAGCCACCGCGGCGGTCAGCCCCAGCATTTT
TRBD1 TRBJ2-1 - TRBV27 CASSLDRGVSYNEQFF TGTGCCAGCAGTTTGGACAGGGGAGTCTCCTACAATGAGCAGTTCTTC
- TRBJ2-2 - TRBV28 CASAHWVAGELFF TGTGCCAGCGCCCATTGGGTGGCCGGGGAGCTGTTTTTT
TRBD1 TRBJ2-7 - TRBV6-1 CASSEWGQGATYEQYF TGTGCCAGCAGTGAATGGGGACAGGGGGCTACCTACGAGCAGTACTTC
TRBD1 TRBJ1-2 - TRBV10-3 CAISEPGQRYYGYTF TGTGCCATCAGTGAACCGGGACAGAGGTATTATGGCTACACCTTC
- TRBJ2-7 - TRBV11-2 CASSLELRVGSYEQYF TGTGCCAGCAGCTTAGAGTTGAGGGTCGGAAGCTACGAGCAGTACTTC
TRBD1 TRBJ1-2 few TRBV7-9 CASSLPDRVDYGYTF TGTGCCAGCAGCTTACCGGACAGGGTAGACTATGGCTACACCTTC
- TRBJ1-6 - TRBV28 CASSLLGTNNSPLHF TGTGCCAGCAGTTTGTTGGGGACAAATAATTCACCCCTCCACTTT
TRBD2 TRBJ2-1 - TRBV4-1 CASSQGPSGALNEQFF TGCGCCAGCAGCCAAGGGCCTAGCGGGGCCCTCAATGAGCAGTTCTTC
TRBD1 TRBJ1-1 few TRBV5-4 CASSGPRGSTEAFF TGTGCCAGCAGCGGCCCCAGGGGGAGCACTGAAGCTTTCTTT
- TRBJ1-1 - TRBV5-1 CASSNTGEAFF TGCGCCAGCAGCAACACAGGAGAAGCTTTCTTT
TRBD1 TRBJ2-3 - TRBV19 CASSTGQGIFDTQYF TGTGCCAGTAGTACGGGACAGGGGATATTTGATACGCAGTATTTT
TRBD2 TRBJ2-7 - TRBV28 CASSFQTSGRDGGYYEQYF TGTGCCAGCAGTTTCCAGACTAGCGGGAGGGATGGAGGGTACTACGAGCAGTACTTC
TRBD1 TRBJ2-1 - TRBV19 CASQRTGPTNEQFF TGTGCCAGTCAGAGGACAGGGCCCACCAATGAGCAGTTCTTC
- TRBJ1-1 - TRBV4-1 CASSRIGGNTEAFF TGCGCCAGCAGCCGGATAGGGGGTAACACTGAAGCTTTCTTT
- TRBJ2-7 - TRBV7-9 CASSFDTAGGSSYEQYF TGTGCCAGCAGCTTTGACACCGCAGGGGGGAGCTCCTACGAGCAGTACTTC
- TRBJ2-7 - TRBV7-2 CASSLALILKYEQYF TGTGCCAGCAGCTTAGCGTTGATACTTAAATACGAGCAGTACTTC
- TRBJ2-7 - TRBV7-9 CASSRGGEQYF TGTGCCAGCAGCCGAGGGGGTGAGCAGTACTTC
TRBD1 TRBJ1-1 - TRBV5-1 CASSLAAVGDRGTEAFF TGCGCCAGCAGCTTGGCGGCAGTTGGGGACAGGGGGACTGAAGCTTTCTTT
TRBD1 TRBJ1-2 - TRBV4-1 CASSQEGTAYGYTF TGCGCCAGCAGCCAAGAAGGGACAGCCTATGGCTACACCTTC
TRBD2 TRBJ2-5 - TRBV28 CASSLEGLAGGVGYQETQYF TGTGCCAGCAGTCTCGAGGGACTAGCGGGAGGTGTCGGGTACCAAGAGACCCAGTACTTC
- TRBJ2-7 - TRBV27 CASSFGPGGYEQYF -
TRBD1 TRBJ2-3 - TRBV7-9 CASSLVGTGYTDTQYF TGTGCCAGCAGCTTAGTAGGGACAGGGTACACAGATACGCAGTATTTT
- TRBJ2-3 - TRBV28 CASKGAGNTQYF TGTGCCAGCAAAGGGGCGGGAAATACGCAGTATTTT
- TRBJ2-1 - TRBV16 CASSYRVGERNEQFF TGTGCCAGCAGCTACAGGGTAGGGGAGCGCAATGAGCAGTTCTTC
TRBD1 TRBJ1-6 - TRBV5-6 CASSPGQGSPLHF TGTGCCAGCAGCCCCGGACAGGGATCACCCCTCCACTTT
TRBD2 TRBJ2-7 - TRBV5-6 CASSLDDGSGSLYEQYF TGTGCCAGCAGCTTGGATGACGGGAGCGGGAGTTTATACGAGCAGTACTTC
- TRBJ1-2 - TRBV5-6 CASSTWTVYNGYTF TGTGCCAGCAGCACCTGGACAGTTTACAATGGCTACACCTTC
TRBD1 TRBJ1-6 - TRBV15 CATSRERGQGGSPLHF TGTGCCACCAGCAGAGAGAGGGGACAGGGAGGTTCACCCCTCCACTTT
- TRBJ2-1 - TRBV27 CASRGPGEYYNEQFF TGTGCCAGCAGGGGTCCGGGGGAGTACTACAATGAGCAGTTCTTC
- TRBJ2-2 - TRBV6-1 CASSESQGGTGELFF TGTGCCAGCAGTGAATCACAGGGGGGGACCGGGGAGCTGTTTTTT
- TRBJ2-7 - TRBV20-1 CSASSSYEQYF TGCAGTGCTAGTAGTTCCTACGAGCAGTACTTC
TRBD1 TRBJ1-5 - TRBV28 CASSADRENQPQHF TGTGCCAGCAGTGCCGACAGGGAAAATCAGCCCCAGCATTTT